This T cell receptor (beta chain) was found in a study of blood T cell repertoires in COVID-19. This CDR3 is 14 amino acids long. Germline trimming cut 4 bases from V and 6 bases from J; bases unmatched to any gene: 9. CDR1 and CDR2 from the germline V gene are SNHLY and FYNNEI. The protocol was immunoSEQ multiplex PCR, while the TCRdb copy is restricted to in-frame clones and leaves out a portion. The table includes about 60,000 clones, roughly 84% detected once. The sequencing sample was made of peripheral blood. The receptor was isolated from a man in his thirties or forties with COVID-19, enrolled during active disease. This chain connects TRBV2 to TRBJ2-7; 7 bases align to TRBD1. CDR3 loop: CASSVGRGYGEQYF. For the CDR3, the DNA is TGTGCCAGCAGTGTCGGCAGGGGGTACGGCGAGCAGTACTTC.